This T cell receptor (beta chain) was identified during a study of vaccination effects on CD4 cells after COVID-19. Some clones are missing from TCRdb's copy, which holds only in-frame ones; the method was immunoSEQ multiplex PCR. Of 45,000 to 75,000 clones listed, around 80% are singletons. J was trimmed by 8 bases and V by 1 base; bases with no gene match: 9. Per the germline V gene, CDR1 is MGHRA and CDR2 is YSYEKL. This CDR3 region has 15 residues. Researchers isolated CD4+ T cells once ten to eleven days of culture had elapsed. For this clone: As yet, its antigen is unknown.

This chain uses TRBV4-1 with TRBJ1-2, with 8 positions matching TRBD1. The receptor was derived from a human donor who received a COVID-19 vaccine. This material consisted of CD4+ T cells from PBMCs cultured without peptide, taken before COVID-19 vaccination. The CDR3 DNA sequence: TGCGCCAGCAGCCAAGTCCAAGGACAGGGATGGGGCTACACCTTC. Protein product: CASSQVQGQGWGYTF.